Below are 25 T cell receptor beta chains sequenced from a single sample in a study of sequential checkpoint blockade in melanoma. Documented treatment: randomized to nivolumab then ipilimumab (arm A) or the reverse (arm B). Assay used: immunoSEQ multiplex PCR; TCRdb lists only in-frame clones, some missing. The sample lists several thousand clones, about 22% occurring once. The material sequenced was tumor tissue (inferred from file names), taken from a patient given nivolumab and ipilimumab in sequence. The receptors stem from a human patient with melanoma. Some clones in this sample may be carry-over from other donors' samples.

By share, this clone ranks as medium-sized. J is TRBJ2-4 and V is TRBV9; unclear D gene. The V gene lost 0 bases and the J gene lost 3 bases, with 7 bases spanning the gap. This CDR3 is 14 amino acids long. Germline CDR1 SGDLS, CDR2 YYNGEE. CDR3 coding DNA: TGTGCCAGCAGCGTAGCCTGGGACAAAAACATTCAGTACTTC. Translating gives CASSVAWDKNIQYF.

V and J are TRBV10-2 and TRBJ1-1, with a weak D call TRBD1 (6 bases). This CDR3 comprises 12 residues. V lost 7 bases, J lost 6 bases, and 12 bases lay in between. Looked up from germline, CDR1 is WSHSY and CDR2 is SAAADI. CDR3 nucleotides: TGCGCCAGCAAGGACGGGGGCTCTGAAGCTTTCTTT. It codes for CASKDGGSEAFF.

This clone is categorized as medium-sized. The chain uses TRBV30 and TRBJ1-5; TRBD1 is a possible D gene (6 bases). From germline, CDR1 is GTSNPN and CDR2 SVGIG (reference sequence). The CDR3 sequence is 16 residues long. The V end was cut by 1 base, the J end by 6 bases, with 19 bases between. CDR3 in amino acids: CAWSGGALGAGQPQHF. DNA of the CDR3: TGTGCCTGGAGTGGGGGGGCTCTAGGCGCTGGTCAGCCCCAGCATTTT.

The CDR3 DNA sequence: TGTGCCAGCAGACCCATAGCGGGGTACACAGATACGCAGTATTTT. It is translated as CASRPIAGYTDTQYF. The chain joins TRBV6-8 to TRBJ2-3, with 8 bases that match TRBD2. CDR1 and CDR2 (germline): MNHGY, SAAAGT. V was clipped by 6 bases and J by 2 bases; unmatched bases: 7. There are 15 residues in the CDR3.

Many counts were recorded for this clone. CDR3 loop: CASSLTARDLYGYTF. CDR3 nucleotide sequence: TGTGCCAGCAGCTTGACGGCCAGGGACTTATATGGCTACACCTTC. The chain combines TRBV7-6 with TRBJ1-2; maybe TRBD1 (5 bases). Germline V gene sequence: CDR1 SGHVS, CDR2 FNYEAQ. The length of the CDR3 is 15 residues. V was shortened by 3 bases and J by 5 bases, with 16 bases between the two germline ends.

This clone rates as medium-sized (0.01 to 0.1%). The chain has TRBV6-8 and TRBJ2-6, with a weak D call TRBD1 (6 bases). The CDR3 has 14 residues. Per germline, CDR1 MNHGY and CDR2 SAAAGT. Trimming left V 6 bases short and J 2 bases short, with 8 bases between. The CDR3 loop reads CASRRTAGANVLTF. CDR3 coding DNA: TGTGCCAGCAGGAGGACAGCTGGGGCCAACGTCCTGACTTTC.

This clone was seen a handful of times. The chain recombines TRBV6-8 with TRBJ1-4, with 7 bases fitting TRBD1. Germline V gene lookup returns CDR1 MNHGY and CDR2 SAAAGT. CDR3 length: 15 residues. V gave up 4 bases and J gave up 8 bases; unmatched junction bases: 10. The CDR3 coding sequence is TGTGCCAGCAGTTTTGGCAGGGGGTCGAAGGAAAAACTGTTTTTT. It codes for CASSFGRGSKEKLFF.

This clone is termed large. V and J are TRBV6-8 and TRBJ2-7; 8 bases fit TRBD2. Looked up from germline, CDR1 is MNHGY and CDR2 is SAAAGT. Losses at the gene ends were 5 bases for V and 1 base for J; bases not matched to a gene: 10. The CDR3 is 16 amino acids. This chain's CDR3 is CASSPLTTSESYEQYF. The CDR3 nucleotides read TGTGCCAGCAGTCCCCTTACGACTAGCGAGTCCTACGAGCAGTACTTC.

V and J are TRBV11-3 and TRBJ2-7; possible D gene TRBD1, 6 bases. The CDR3 runs 15 residues. CDR1 is SGHNT, CDR2 YENEEA, per germline. Trimming left V 1 base short and J 0 bases short, with 10 bases between. CDR3 sequence: CASSLVQGSSYEQYF. The CDR3 DNA is TGTGCCAGCAGCTTAGTCCAGGGGAGCTCCTACGAGCAGTACTTC.

This clone was seen at least ten times. The chain joins TRBV11-3 to TRBJ2-7; 9 bases are a match to TRBD1. The CDR3 covers 14 residues. V lost 6 bases, J lost 2 bases, and 5 bases stayed unmatched. CDR1 is SGHNT, CDR2 YENEEA, per germline. CDR3 in amino acids: CASSWTGVAYEQYF. For the CDR3, the DNA is TGTGCCAGCAGTTGGACAGGGGTGGCCTACGAGCAGTACTTC. The variable domain in full, completed from reference TRBV11-3 and TRBJ2-7, reads EAGVVQSPRYKIIEKKQPVAFWCNPISGHNTLYWYLQNLGQGPELLIRYENEEAVDDSQLPKDRFSAERLKGVDSTLKIQPAELGDSAVYLCASSWTGVAYEQYFGPGTRLTVT.

By share, this clone ranks as medium-sized. The chain recombines TRBV6-8 with TRBJ2-7, with 8 bases fitting TRBD1. Germline CDR1 and CDR2: MNHGY and SAAAGT. The CDR3 covers 15 residues. Losses at the gene ends were 6 bases for V and 6 bases for J; bases not matched to a gene: 13. The chain's CDR3 is CASRRGLDRAAEQYF. The CDR3 nucleotides read TGTGCCAGCAGGCGGGGATTGGACAGGGCGGCCGAGCAGTACTTC.

The chain combines TRBV5-1 with TRBJ2-5; 8 nucleotides align to TRBD1. V lost 0 bases and J lost 5; bases outside the gene matches: 6. The CDR3 totals 15 residues. The germline V gene has CDR1 SGHRS and CDR2 YFSETQ. The CDR3 bases are TGCGCCAGCAGCTTGGCCCCAGGGGGCTCGGAGACCCAGTACTTC. Translation: CASSLAPGGSETQYF.

CDR3 protein: CASSIARASGANVLTF. In nucleotides, the CDR3 is TGTGCCAGTAGTATCGCCCGAGCCTCTGGGGCCAACGTCCTGACTTTC. The genes are TRBV19 and TRBJ2-6; D is undetermined. The CDR3 consists of 16 residues. V dropped 3 bases and J dropped 0 bases, with 9 bases sitting between them. Per germline, CDR1 LNHDA and CDR2 SQIVND (reference sequence).

In its sample, this clone ranks as medium-sized. The chain is built from TRBV11-3 and TRBJ1-3, with D uncertain. The CDR3 has 18 residues. The V gene lost 5 bases and the J gene lost 1 base, with 21 bases spanning the gap. CDR1 is SGHNT, CDR2 YENEEA, per germline. This CDR3 reads CASSSLGFSMGSGNTIYF. The CDR3 nucleotides read TGTGCCAGCAGCAGCTTGGGGTTTTCGATGGGGTCTGGAAACACCATATATTTT.

By share of the sample, this clone is medium-sized (0.01 to 0.1%). The rearrangement joins TRBV11-3 to TRBJ1-4; unclear D gene. This CDR3 region has 14 residues. Germline CDR1 reads SGHNT; CDR2 reads YENEEA. V gave up 5 bases and J gave up 0 bases, with 7 bases separating them. DNA of the CDR3: TGTGCCAGCAGCCGAGAGACAACTAATGAAAAACTGTTTTTT. As protein: CASSRETTNEKLFF.

The V and J genes are TRBV4-1 and TRBJ1-2, with 9 bases identical to TRBD1. This CDR3 spans 14 amino acids. Trimming at V came to 1 base and at J to 8 bases, leaving 5 bases not matched to a gene. The germline CDR1 and CDR2 sequences are MGHRA and YSYEKL. The CDR3, as DNA: TGCGCCAGCAGCCAAGGGCCGACAGGGGGAGGCTACACCTTC. Its protein product is CASSQGPTGGGYTF.

This clone was recorded at least ten times. The chain employs TRBV11-3 and TRBJ2-3; D gene unclear. Germline V gene sequence: CDR1 SGHNT, CDR2 YENEEA. V lost 3 bases, J lost 2 bases, and 15 bases lay in between. The CDR3 has 16 amino acids. DNA of the CDR3: TGTGCCAGCAGCTTGGCCGAGAAGCGTTCCACAGATACGCAGTATTTT. Protein sequence: CASSLAEKRSTDTQYF.

This clone was observed a few times. This CDR3 is CAIKGGGSTGELFF. DNA for the CDR3: TGTGCCATCAAGGGCGGGGGGTCCACCGGGGAGCTGTTTTTT. V and J are TRBV6-8 and TRBJ2-2; 8 bases are shared with TRBD2. Germline V CDR1 and CDR2: MNHGY, SAAAGT. This CDR3 has 14 residues. V dropped 10 bases and J dropped 4; count of bases not matched to a gene: 8.

In this sample, this clone turned up many times. The J gene is TRBJ2-2, the V gene TRBV6-8, with 16 nucleotides matching TRBD2. V trimming: 4 bases; J trimming: 3 bases; junction bases outside the gene matches: 14. The CDR3 is made up of 21 amino acids. Looked up from germline, CDR1 is MNHGY and CDR2 is SAAAGT. CDR3 coding DNA: TGTGCCAGCAGTTTAGGAACCGGGACTAGCGGGGGGGCATCGGACACCGGGGAGCTGTTTTTT. Translated: CASSLGTGTSGGASDTGELFF.

By frequency in the sample, this clone is medium-sized. The chain couples TRBV9 to TRBJ2-3; TRBD1 agrees at 12 bases. Germline lookup yields CDR1 SGDLS and CDR2 YYNGEE. The CDR3 is 17 residues long. The V and J ends lost 4 bases and 2 bases, in that order; junction bases with no gene match: 8. CDR3 nucleotides: TGTGCCAGCAGCCCCCAGGGGACAGGGGGCTACACAGATACGCAGTATTTT. It is translated as CASSPQGTGGYTDTQYF.

This clone was picked up a small number of times. This chain links TRBV11-3 with TRBJ2-3, with D possibly being TRBD1 (6 bases). This CDR3 spans 16 amino acids. V lost 5 bases, J lost 2 bases, and 17 bases lay in between. Germline CDR1 is SGHNT and CDR2 is YENEEA. CDR3: CASSQSHRESTDTQYF. In nucleotides, the CDR3 is TGTGCCAGCAGCCAATCCCACAGGGAATCCACAGATACGCAGTATTTT.

The V gene is TRBV6-8, the J gene TRBJ2-6, with D hard to call. This CDR3 is built from 19 residues. Looked up from germline, CDR1 is MNHGY and CDR2 is SAAAGT. V was clipped by 2 bases and J by 0 bases, with 17 bases between them. The CDR3 reads CASSYVLGRSNSGANVLTF. The CDR3 DNA sequence: TGTGCCAGCAGTTACGTATTGGGCAGGAGTAACTCTGGGGCCAACGTCCTGACTTTC.

The chain recombines TRBV15 with TRBJ1-2; 8 bases line up with TRBD1. The CDR3 loop spans 14 amino acids. Germline CDR1 is LNHNV and CDR2 is YYDKDF (reference sequence). Trimming cost V 2 bases and J 4 bases; bases outside gene matches: 3. The CDR3 DNA reads as TGTGCCACCAGCAGACCGGGACAGGTCTATGGCTACACCTTC. The encoded protein is CATSRPGQVYGYTF.

This clone was counted a few times. V and J are TRBV11-3 and TRBJ2-1; perhaps D is TRBD1 or TRBD2 (7 bases each). This CDR3 contains 16 residues. The germline V and J ends were trimmed by 1 base and 7 bases, with 17 bases remaining between them. Germline V gene lookup returns CDR1 SGHNT and CDR2 YENEEA. The CDR3 region is CASSLGRGRGGNEQFF. The DNA of the CDR3 is TGTGCCAGCAGCTTAGGCCGGGGCAGGGGGGGGAATGAGCAGTTCTTC.

This clone occurred a few times. The V and J genes are TRBV19 and TRBJ1-4; D not certain. The CDR3 covers 15 residues. V lost 5 bases to trimming and J lost 4 bases, with 14 bases between them. In germline, CDR1 is LNHDA, CDR2 SQIVND (reference sequence). The CDR3 sequence is CASSSPKGSNEKLFF. The CDR3 region has the DNA TGTGCCAGTAGTTCCCCTAAAGGGAGTAATGAAAAACTGTTTTTT.